This paragraph covers one T cell receptor (beta chain) sequence. Its antigen is as yet unknown. This specimen comes from a study of radiotherapy plus CTLA-4 blockade in lung cancer. Study summary: Overall, roughly 18% of patients showed an objective response, while 31% attained disease control. Study-wide points: According to reports, early shifts in blood T cell clones, alongside interferon-beta, forecast response most accurately. Expansion of tumor-derived TCR clones was observed in blood after radiotherapy plus ipilimumab.

CDR1 and CDR2 from the germline V gene are SGHTA and FQGNSA. There are 12 residues in the CDR3. The ends were cut back, 2 bases at V and 4 bases at J, with 6 bases in the middle. Patients had chemo-refractory metastatic non-small-cell lung cancer and received focal radiation plus CTLA-4 blockade that used ipilimumab. Produced via immunoSEQ multiplex PCR; TCRdb's table is partial and in-frame only. This sample has tens of thousands of clones, with 55% to 75% found just once. This sequence joins TRBV7-2 and TRBJ2-7; D not certain. This TCR was recovered from a human donor with non-small cell lung cancer who had stable disease on radiotherapy plus ipilimumab. The sample in question was peripheral blood, obtained from a patient treated with radiotherapy plus ipilimumab. CDR3 coding DNA: TGTGCCAGCAGCTTATCCCAATACGAGCAGTACTTC. This codes for CASSLSQYEQYF.